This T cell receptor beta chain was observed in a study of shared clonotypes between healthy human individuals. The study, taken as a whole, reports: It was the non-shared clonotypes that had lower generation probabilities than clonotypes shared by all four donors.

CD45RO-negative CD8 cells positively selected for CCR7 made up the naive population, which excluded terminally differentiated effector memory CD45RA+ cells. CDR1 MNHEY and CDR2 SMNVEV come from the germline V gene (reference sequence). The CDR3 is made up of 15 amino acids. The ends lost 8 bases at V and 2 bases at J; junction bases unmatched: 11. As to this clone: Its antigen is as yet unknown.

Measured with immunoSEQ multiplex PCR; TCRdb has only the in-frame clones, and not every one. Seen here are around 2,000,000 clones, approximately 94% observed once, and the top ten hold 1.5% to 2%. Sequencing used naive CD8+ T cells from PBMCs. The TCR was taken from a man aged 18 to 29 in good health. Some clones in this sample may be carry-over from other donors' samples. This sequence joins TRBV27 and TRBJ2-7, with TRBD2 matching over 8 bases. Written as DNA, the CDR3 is TGTGCCAGCGGGGTATTTCGGGAGGGCCCCTACGAGCAGTACTTC. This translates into CASGVFREGPYEQYF.